This record covers a single T cell receptor (beta chain). This receptor's antigen is unknown. Base quality data are lacking; no much larger clone is found one base away. The sample is drawn from a study of blood T cell repertoires in COVID-19 (dated by TCRdb to 2019 to 2021). As for the study more broadly: The collaborator samples originated in the United States, Italy and Spain and spanned the acute and convalescent phases of COVID-19. Where available, HLA class I and class II types were taken from metadata supplied by the sample provider and were not determined by assay-based typing. The material from the prospective study consisted of cDNA or gDNA derived from T cells, B-cell-depleted T cells, or PBMCs. The repertoires were released in a freely available public database meant as a resource for research on the immune response to SARS-CoV-2. Samples came from the ongoing ImmuneRACE study (first 160 participants) plus 1,254 subjects from 6 global collaborators. Sample metadata almost always included a de-identified subject ID, COVID-19 status, age in years and sex. The dataset comprised deeply sampled blood TCRbeta repertoires from subjects exposed to, actively infected with, or recovered from COVID-19.

Collaborating institutions collected whole blood in K2EDTA tubes following their own protocols. For TCRbeta analysis, collaborators shipped samples in one of three forms: frozen whole blood, isolated PBMCs, or DNA extracted from either of those sample types. Study-wide findings and limitations: Clinical and demographic metadata were provided uncurated, with the amount varying by source and participant.

Taken from cysteine to phenylalanine, the CDR3 has 15 residues. Only the CDR3 DNA stays, 45 bases, in frame from base 1. V drops 4 bases and J drops 2 bases, leaving 12 bases in between. The CDR1 and CDR2 encoded by the germline V gene are SGHNT and YENEEA. TCRbeta CDR3 regions were amplified from genomic DNA using the immunoSEQ Assay, a bias-controlled multiplex PCR. In the paper's pipeline: Nucleated cell counts per sample were estimated from amplification of reference gene primers within the assay. Sequence reads were collapsed and filtered to measure the absolute abundance of every unique TCRbeta CDR3 rearrangement. For each sample, productive Simpson clonality was calculated by taking the square root of Simpson's diversity index across productive rearrangements. In TCRdb, the immuneACCESS table is reduced to in-frame sequences with V and J assigned. These tables do not hold every clone; where another copy was compared, an unresolved V gene accounts for under half, and the others remain unexplained. The V and J calls and clone size come from that table; D and trimming were worked out from the DNA. In this sample the table shows roughly 60,000 clones, roughly 86% of which occur a single time. Approximately 3.4% of the sample lies in the top ten.

The TCR sequence derives from a man aged 45-65 years with active COVID-19. The V and J genes are TRBV11-3 and TRBJ2-1; TRBD1 is possibly the D segment (6 matching bases). Sequencing was performed on peripheral blood. Here is the DNA: TGTGCCAGCAGCTCTGCCTGGGGGCCCTACAATGAGCAGTTCTTC. Translated, this gives CASSSAWGPYNEQFF.